This T cell receptor (beta chain) is from a study of T cells after yellow fever vaccination. General study points: CD4 and CD8 compartments shared a small share of clonotypes. By day 5 rather than day 15, the secondary response had peaked, though it was weaker.

The CDR3 has 13 amino acids. Germline V gene lookup returns CDR1 KGHDR and CDR2 SFDVKD. Trimming cost V 6 bases and J 2 bases, with 8 bases left between them. To note about this clonotype: The antigen remains unidentified.

In making TCR cDNA, 5'RACE template switching added a universal primer site and UMIs to it. Via MiXCR, TCRdb re-called the 5' RACE reads, giving one row per CDR3 protein. The sample carries approximately 300,000 distinct CDR3 sequences, about 9.5% recorded once. The sample here was PBMCs, taken on the day of the first yellow fever vaccination. This TCR was sampled from a man between 18 and 35 years old who received the YFV17D yellow fever vaccine. The V gene is TRBV24-1, the J gene TRBJ2-3; no definite D call. This chain's CDR3 is CATSMALTDTQYF. CDR3 in DNA: TGTGCCACCAGTATGGCCCTCACAGATACGCAGTATTTT.